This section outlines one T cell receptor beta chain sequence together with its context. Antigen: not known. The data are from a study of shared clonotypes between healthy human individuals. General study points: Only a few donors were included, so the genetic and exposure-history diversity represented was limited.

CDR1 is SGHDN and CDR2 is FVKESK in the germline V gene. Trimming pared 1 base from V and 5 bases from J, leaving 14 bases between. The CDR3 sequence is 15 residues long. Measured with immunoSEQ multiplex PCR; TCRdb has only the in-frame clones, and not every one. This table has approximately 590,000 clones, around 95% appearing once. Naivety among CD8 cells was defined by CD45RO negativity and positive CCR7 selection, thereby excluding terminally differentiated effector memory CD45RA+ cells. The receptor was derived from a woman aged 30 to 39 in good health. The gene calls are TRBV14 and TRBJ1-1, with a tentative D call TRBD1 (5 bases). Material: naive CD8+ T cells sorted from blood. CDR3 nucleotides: TGTGCCAGCAGCCAAGTGTCCGGGGGAAGAACTGAAGCTTTCTTT. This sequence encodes CASSQVSGGRTEAFF.